This entry lists 32 T cell receptor beta chains sequenced from one sample in a study of regulatory T cells in long-lasting Graves disease. The time point denotes: newly diagnosed GD, antithyroid drugs for less than 3 months. The TCR library was prepared using RNA isolated from PBMCs. Building of the TCR beta libraries involved iRepertoire HTBI primers and Arm-PCR of CDR3 regions. Each CDR3 protein gets one entry after TCRdb re-called the multiplex PCR reads with MiXCR. The sample includes roughly 500,000 distinct CDR3 sequences, roughly 12% of them seen just once. The sample was also reused in another study, on T cells in Graves' hyperthyroidism and ophthalmopathy.

The sample here was peripheral blood mononuclear cells (PBMCs), taken at new diagnosis, from a patient treated with antithyroid drugs. All receptors derive from a man aged 30 to 39 with Graves disease.

This clonotype was detected ten times or more. The chain uses TRBV5-1 and TRBJ2-5; D call uncertain. This CDR3 is built from 14 residues. Germline CDR1 reads SGHRS; CDR2 reads YFSETQ. V was pared by 0 bases and J by 2 bases, with 8 bases between. CDR3 region: CASSLEQPQETQYF. CDR3 nucleotide sequence: TGCGCCAGCAGCTTGGAACAGCCTCAAGAGACCCAGTACTTC.

This clonotype was found a few times. This chain uses TRBV3-1 with TRBJ1-4, with TRBD1 matching over 9 bases. The V gene's germline CDR1 is LGHDT and CDR2 YNNKEL (reference sequence). The V segment lost 4 bases and the J segment 5 bases; nucleotides outside the gene matches: 8. The CDR3 spans 16 residues. The DNA for the CDR3 is TGTGCCAGCAGCCGGGCCGGGACAGGGTCCAATGAAAAACTGTTTTTT. It is translated as CASSRAGTGSNEKLFF.

This clonotype has a handful of counts. V is TRBV12-3 or TRBV12-4 and J is TRBJ2-1, with D possibly being TRBD2 (6 bases). V lost 8 bases and J lost 5, with 22 bases in between. The CDR3 is made up of 16 amino acids. The CDR3 DNA reads as TGTGCCAGCCCCCCGGTTTGGGGGGAGAGCCACAATGAGCAGTTCTTC. Protein: CASPPVWGESHNEQFF.

This clonotype was seen at least ten times. This rearrangement joins TRBV9 to TRBJ1-1; unclear D gene. Germline V gives CDR1 SGDLS, CDR2 YYNGEE. V lost 0 bases to trimming and J lost 6 bases, with 9 bases between them. The CDR3 runs to 13 residues. The CDR3 DNA sequence: TGTGCCAGCAGCGTAGATAACATTGCTGAAGCTTTCTTT. Protein sequence: CASSVDNIAEAFF.

This clonotype has just a few counts. This may be a read error: a much more frequent sequence differs by one nucleotide. This CDR3 fails to terminate in the conserved phenylalanine or tryptophan, so it likely reflects a read error. V is TRBV11-2 and J is TRBJ2-1; TRBD2 is a possible D gene (6 bases). Trimming shortened V by 3 bases and J by 9 bases, and 12 bases separated the two germline ends. CDR3 size: 13 residues. Germline V CDR1 and CDR2: SGHAT, FQNNGV. CDR3 nucleotide sequence: TGTGCCAGCAGCTTCCCTGGAGGGCGTGAGCAGTTCCTC. It yields the protein CASSFPGGREQFL.

This clonotype was seen ten or more times. The rearrangement uses TRBV24-1 and TRBJ2-5; no clear D gene. The length of the CDR3 is 13 residues. V was trimmed by 7 bases and J by 7 bases, leaving 15 bases between them. Germline-derived CDR1 and CDR2 are KGHDR and SFDVKD. The CDR3 loop is CATSKTRRGTQYF. CDR3 sequence (DNA): TGTGCCACCAGCAAGACCAGGCGAGGGACCCAGTACTTC.

In its sample, this clonotype was seen once. This rearrangement joins TRBV10-3 to TRBJ2-2, with 8 positions matching TRBD2. J lost 4 bases, V lost 6 bases, and 10 bases had no gene match. Germline CDR1 reads ENHRY; CDR2 reads SYGVKD. The CDR3 is 16 amino acids. The CDR3 here is CAIRSEGGRITGELFF. CDR3 bases: TGTGCCATCAGGTCCGAAGGCGGGAGGATCACCGGGGAGCTGTTTTTT.

The CDR3 spells CSVGGQGGYNEQFF. In nucleotides, the CDR3 is TGCAGCGTTGGAGGACAGGGGGGGTACAATGAGCAGTTCTTC. The chain is built from TRBV29-1 and TRBJ2-1, with TRBD1 matching 10 bases. The CDR3 length is 14 residues. The V segment lost 4 bases and the J segment 4 bases; nucleotides outside the gene matches: 4. Germline CDR1 is SQVTM and CDR2 is ANQGSEA.

This rearrangement joins TRBV13 to TRBJ1-2, with 8 bases matching TRBD1. This CDR3 contains 15 residues. Per germline, CDR1 PRHDT and CDR2 FYEKMQ (reference sequence). The V and J ends lost 5 bases and 1 base, in that order; junction bases with no gene match: 6. The CDR3 DNA sequence: TGTGCCAGCAGCGACCGGGACAGGTATAACTATGGCTACACCTTC. This translates into CASSDRDRYNYGYTF. The variable domain in full, with the rest retrieved from reference TRBV13 and TRBJ1-2, is AAGVIQSPRHLIKEKRETATLKCYPIPRHDTVYWYQQGPGQDPQFLISFYEKMQSDKGSIPDRFSAQQFSDYHSELNMSSLELGDSALYFCASSDRDRYNYGYTFGSGTRLTVV.

A few counts support this clonotype. The V gene is TRBV7-6, the J gene TRBJ2-1, with 7 bases identical to TRBD2. Germline assignment: CDR1 SGHVS and CDR2 FNYEAQ. This CDR3 has 19 amino acids. V lost 3 bases, J lost 0 bases, and 14 bases stayed unmatched. CDR3 loop: CASSLYLADTRSSYNEQFF. For the CDR3, the DNA is TGTGCCAGCAGCTTGTACCTAGCGGATACAAGGAGCTCCTACAATGAGCAGTTCTTC.

As regards this clonotype: At one end, the junction sequence differs from germline, possibly due to a read error. The rearrangement links TRBV5-5 to TRBJ1-2; D call uncertain. The CDR3 extends over 12 amino acids. Per the germline V gene, CDR1 is SGHKS and CDR2 is YYEKEE (reference sequence). Written as DNA, the CDR3 is TGTGCCAGCAGCCGAAAGGCGTCGGGCTACGCCTTC. It is translated as CASSRKASGYAF.

The sample holds many counts of this clonotype. The chain combines TRBV20-1 with TRBJ2-3; D possibly corresponds to TRBD2 (6 bases). The CDR3 runs 14 residues. Deletions cut 1 base from V and 2 bases from J, with 10 bases between. Germline values: CDR1 DFQATT, CDR2 SNEGSKA (reference sequence). The CDR3 here is CSARGGGNTDTQYF. The CDR3 DNA is TGCAGTGCTAGAGGTGGCGGGAACACAGATACGCAGTATTTT.

This rearrangement joins TRBV29-1 to TRBJ2-7; 8 bases align to TRBD2. The V segment lost 4 bases and the J segment 2 bases; nucleotides outside the gene matches: 7. The CDR3 runs to 14 residues. CDR1 and CDR2 (germline): SQVTM, ANQGSEA. This CDR3 is CSVVGREGAYEQYF. The CDR3 DNA sequence: TGCAGCGTTGTAGGACGGGAGGGGGCCTACGAGCAGTACTTC.

Of note for this clonotype: A much bigger clone sits one base away, suggesting this may be a read error. The chain is built from TRBV11-1 and TRBJ2-7, with 9 nucleotides matching TRBD2. Per germline, CDR1 SGHAT and CDR2 FQDESV (reference sequence). The V gene end was trimmed by 4 bases and the J gene end by 7 bases; junction bases not matched to a gene: 8. There are 14 residues in the CDR3. The CDR3 reads CASSSLAGHNEQYF. The CDR3 nucleotides are TGTGCCAGCAGCTCCCTAGCGGGGCACAATGAGCAGTACTTC.

This clonotype came up many times. The CDR3 DNA reads TGTGCCATCAGTGCTCCGACCGGGACTAGCGGGAGTTATGGCACCGGGGAGCTGTTTTTT. It is translated as CAISAPTGTSGSYGTGELFF. V usage is TRBV10-3 and J usage is TRBJ2-2; 14 bases line up with TRBD2. V gave up 4 bases and J gave up 4 bases; unmatched junction bases: 14. Per germline, CDR1 ENHRY and CDR2 SYGVKD. This CDR3 has 20 amino acids.

This clonotype has a count of ten or more. One junction end disagrees with the germline gene, perhaps due to a read error. The rearrangement uses TRBV29-1 and TRBJ1-1, with TRBD1 identical over 8 bases. Germline CDR1 reads SQVTM; CDR2 reads ANQGSEA. This CDR3 has 11 amino acids. CDR3 loop: CSGDRNAEAFF. Here the CDR3 DNA reads TGCAGCGGGGACAGGAACGCTGAAGCTTTCTTT.

The genes are TRBV24-1 and TRBJ2-1; 8 bases are shared with TRBD1. The V gene's germline CDR1 is KGHDR and CDR2 SFDVKD. V shed 1 base, J shed 4 bases, and the junction held 5 bases outside the gene matches. The CDR3 runs to 16 residues. This CDR3 reads CATSDFGQGPYNEQFF. The DNA for the CDR3 is TGTGCCACCAGTGATTTTGGACAGGGTCCTTACAATGAGCAGTTCTTC.

The rearrangement uses TRBV9 and TRBJ2-1; 9 positions agree with TRBD2. The CDR3 consists of 17 residues. Germline CDR1 and CDR2: SGDLS and YYNGEE. Unmatched junction bases numbered 6, after V lost 0 bases and J lost 2 bases. As DNA, the CDR3 is TGTGCCAGCAGCGTAGGTCGAAGCGGGGGGACCTACAATGAGCAGTTCTTC. It codes for CASSVGRSGGTYNEQFF. The full variable domain, its missing parts supplied by reference TRBV9 and TRBJ2-1, is DSGVTQTPKHLITATGQRVTLRCSPRSGDLSVYWYQQSLDQGLQFLIQYYNGEERAKGNILERFSAQQFPDLHSELNLSSLELGDSALYFCASSVGRSGGTYNEQFFGPGTRLTVL.

This rearrangement joins TRBV18 to TRBJ1-5; a possible D gene is TRBD1 (6 bases). V was trimmed by 4 bases and J by 9 bases, leaving 16 bases between them. CDR3 length: 14 amino acids. Looked up from germline, CDR1 is KGHSH and CDR2 is LQKENI. CDR3 DNA sequence: TGTGCCAGCTCACTAGAGACAGGTCCGGGGCCCCAGCATTTT. This translates into CASSLETGPGPQHF.

This clonotype was detected ten times or more. This chain joins TRBV6-1 and TRBJ2-2; 9 bases are a match to TRBD1. The trim removed 7 bases at V and 2 bases at J, leaving 5 bases unmatched. This CDR3 is built from 15 residues. Germline V CDR1 and CDR2: MNHNS, SASEGT. The CDR3 bases are TGTGCCAGCAACGACAGGGGGGGCAACACCGGGGAGCTGTTTTTT. Amino acids: CASNDRGGNTGELFF.

The chain carries TRBV19 and TRBJ1-1, with D uncertain. Per germline, CDR1 LNHDA and CDR2 SQIVND (reference sequence). V lost 1 base and J 4 bases, leaving 10 bases between the germline ends. CDR3 length equals 14 residues. Here the CDR3 reads CASSIGARVTEAFF. The CDR3 DNA reads as TGTGCCAGTAGTATAGGCGCCCGGGTCACTGAAGCTTTCTTT. The whole variable domain, remainder taken from reference TRBV19 and TRBJ1-1, is DGGITQSPKYLFRKEGQNVTLSCEQNLNHDAMYWYRQDPGQGLRLIYYSQIVNDFQKGDIAEGYSVSREKKESFPLTVTSAQKNPTAFYLCASSIGARVTEAFFGQGTRLTVV.

This clonotype has a count of ten or more. The J gene is TRBJ1-1, the V gene TRBV19, with D unresolved. V was cut by 8 bases and J by 2 bases, with 15 bases left in between. The CDR3 length is 14 residues. Germline lookup yields CDR1 LNHDA and CDR2 SQIVND (reference sequence). The DNA of the CDR3 is TGTGCCAGTGGCGGAAGGTCCCCAAACACTGAAGCTTTCTTT. Its translation: CASGGRSPNTEAFF.

The V gene is TRBV2, the J gene TRBJ1-3; maybe TRBD1 (5 bases). Germline V gives CDR1 SNHLY, CDR2 FYNNEI. The CDR3 runs to 10 residues. Trimming left V 11 bases short and J 4 bases short, with 6 bases between. CDR3 nucleotide sequence: TGTGCCGGGGGGGGAAACACCATATATTTT. Translating it yields CAGGGNTIYF. Filled out from reference TRBV2 and TRBJ1-3, the complete variable domain reads EPEVTQTPSHQVTQMGQEVILRCVPISNHLYFYWYRQILGQKVEFLVSFYNNEISEKSEIFDDQFSVERPDGSNFTLKIRSTKLEDSAMYFCAGGGNTIYFGEGSWLTVV.

This clonotype was observed at least ten times. The chain employs TRBV6-1 and TRBJ1-1, with TRBD1 matching 8 bases. The germline CDR1 and CDR2 sequences are MNHNS and SASEGT. The CDR3 is made up of 14 amino acids. Trimming cost V 5 bases and J 3 bases; bases outside gene matches: 5. In nucleotides, the CDR3 is TGTGCCAGCAGTCGGACAGGGCCGTACACTGAAGCTTTCTTT. Translation: CASSRTGPYTEAFF.

This clonotype was observed at least ten times. This chain links TRBV27 with TRBJ1-2, with TRBD1 as a possible D gene (5 bases). Germline CDR1 reads MNHEY; CDR2 reads SMNVEV (reference sequence). The V end was cut by 5 bases, the J end by 7 bases, with 17 bases between. The CDR3 covers 14 residues. Here the CDR3 DNA reads TGTGCCAGCAGTACCACCGGGACCCGTGGTGGCTACACCTTC. Protein: CASSTTGTRGGYTF.

This clonotype was counted at least ten times. The CDR3, as DNA: TGTGCCATCAGACCGGGACAGGGTCTCCACGAGCAGTACTTC. This sequence encodes CAIRPGQGLHEQYF. This chain joins TRBV10-3 and TRBJ2-7, with 9 bases aligning to TRBD1. The CDR3 runs 14 residues. CDR1 and CDR2 (germline): ENHRY, SYGVKD. The trim removed 6 bases at V and 5 bases at J, leaving 8 bases unmatched.

This clonotype was observed many times. This rearrangement joins TRBV2 to TRBJ2-5; D is possibly TRBD2 (5 bases). Germline CDR1 reads SNHLY; CDR2 reads FYNNEI. This CDR3 region has 15 residues. The germline V and J ends were trimmed by 6 bases and 3 bases, with 17 bases remaining between them. The CDR3 loop reads CASRRTLVNEETQYF. The CDR3 DNA is TGTGCCAGCAGGAGGACTCTAGTTAATGAAGAGACCCAGTACTTC. The full variable domain, with the rest looked up from reference TRBV2 and TRBJ2-5, is EPEVTQTPSHQVTQMGQEVILRCVPISNHLYFYWYRQILGQKVEFLVSFYNNEISEKSEIFDDQFSVERPDGSNFTLKIRSTKLEDSAMYFCASRRTLVNEETQYFGPGTRLLVL.

This clonotype has a count of ten or more. The chain combines TRBV10-1 with TRBJ2-7; D possibly uses TRBD1 or TRBD2 (5 bases each). Trimming pared 1 base from V and 2 bases from J, leaving 15 bases between. Germline lookup yields CDR1 WNHNN and CDR2 SYGVQD (reference sequence). CDR3 length equals 16 residues. The CDR3 nucleotides read TGCGCCAGCAGTGAGTATGAGAGGGGTCCCACCTACGAGCAGTACTTC. Amino acids: CASSEYERGPTYEQYF.

V gene TRBV9 combines with J gene TRBJ1-2; D may be TRBD1 (5 bases). V gave up 4 bases and J gave up 6 bases, with 22 bases separating them. CDR3 length equals 16 residues. CDR1 is SGDLS and CDR2 is YYNGEE in the germline V gene. CDR3 bases: TGTGCCAGCAGCCTAGGTTGGGGCAGGGAGGCTCATGGCTACACCTTC. It specifies CASSLGWGREAHGYTF.

This clonotype was observed many times. The chain links TRBV20-1 to TRBJ2-3; D is undetermined. V gave up 7 bases and J gave up 3 bases, with 8 bases separating them. The CDR3 is made up of 11 amino acids. Germline V gives CDR1 DFQATT, CDR2 SNEGSKA (reference sequence). CDR3: CSEWGTDTQYF. The CDR3 region has the DNA TGCAGTGAATGGGGAACAGATACGCAGTATTTT.

This clonotype has a count of ten or more. This chain connects TRBV2 to TRBJ2-1, with TRBD2 matching 10 bases. Trimming cost V 4 bases and J 9 bases; bases outside gene matches: 6. Germline CDR1 is SNHLY and CDR2 is FYNNEI. CDR3 length equals 14 residues. CDR3: CASSVGLAESEQFF. The CDR3 bases are TGTGCCAGCAGTGTAGGACTAGCGGAGTCTGAGCAGTTCTTC.

This clonotype was detected a few times. This chain joins TRBV30 and TRBJ2-7; D is uncertain. This CDR3 contains 12 residues. V lost 3 bases and J lost 6, with 12 bases in between. Germline V gene sequence: CDR1 GTSNPN, CDR2 SVGIG (reference sequence). The CDR3 nucleotides read TGTGCCTGGAGGCCGGCCTTGGGCGAGCAGTACTTC. Translating gives CAWRPALGEQYF.